This T cell receptor beta chain was identified in a study of cytomegalovirus exposure and HLA in healthy donors. The study's findings and limits: A later analysis linked a missense variant in DCLRE1C to the trimming of TCR beta V and J genes. A later look showed TCR association rates differing by HLA locus, highest for DRB1 and lowest for HLA-C. Most of the CMV-associated TCR beta chains (in a later analysis) appeared to be HLA-restricted. Later analysis suggested links between common viral pathogens and several top significant clusters.

This clone has only one observation. What it recognizes is unknown. J gave up 8 bases and V 5 bases, and 1 base lay outside the gene matches. Looked up from germline, CDR1 is DFQATT and CDR2 is SNEGSKA (reference sequence). The CDR3 contains 11 residues. PCR amplification relied on 60 Vbeta primers (plus 13 Jbeta primers). TCRdb's copy holds only in-frame clones and misses some; the assay was immunoSEQ multiplex PCR. The sample consists of approximately 190,000 clones, around 84% of them appearing once. Sequencing was done on a sample of PBMCs. The receptor was derived from a man in his forties in good health and CMV-seropositive. V is TRBV20-1 and J is TRBJ1-4; 8 bases are a match to TRBD1. As DNA, the CDR3 is TGCAGTGCTTGGGACAGGGAAAAACTGTTTTTT. Translating it yields CSAWDREKLFF.